What follows describes a single T cell receptor (beta chain). Trimming pared 5 bases from V and 0 bases from J, leaving 12 bases between. The CDR3 runs 15 residues. Germline CDR1 reads MDHEN; CDR2 reads SYDVKM. A PCR-confirmed or clinician-diagnosed COVID-19 case had contacted exposed participants within 2 weeks of entry. Measured with immunoSEQ multiplex PCR; TCRdb has only the in-frame clones, and not every one. The sample yields roughly 140,000 clones, 84% seen once. The source of the sample is a study of blood T cell repertoires in COVID-19. Overall study context: Sources were T cells, B-cell-depleted T cells, or PBMCs; the material itself was cDNA or gDNA.

This clonotype was obtained from a woman younger than 35 who had been exposed to COVID-19. Sequences were obtained from PBMCs or T cells enriched from blood (not recorded which). The rearrangement joins TRBV28 to TRBJ2-3, with D possibly TRBD2 on 5 matching bases. This CDR3 is CASSLRTLSTDTQYF. CDR3 bases: TGTGCCAGCAGTCTCAGGACTTTAAGCACAGATACGCAGTATTTT.